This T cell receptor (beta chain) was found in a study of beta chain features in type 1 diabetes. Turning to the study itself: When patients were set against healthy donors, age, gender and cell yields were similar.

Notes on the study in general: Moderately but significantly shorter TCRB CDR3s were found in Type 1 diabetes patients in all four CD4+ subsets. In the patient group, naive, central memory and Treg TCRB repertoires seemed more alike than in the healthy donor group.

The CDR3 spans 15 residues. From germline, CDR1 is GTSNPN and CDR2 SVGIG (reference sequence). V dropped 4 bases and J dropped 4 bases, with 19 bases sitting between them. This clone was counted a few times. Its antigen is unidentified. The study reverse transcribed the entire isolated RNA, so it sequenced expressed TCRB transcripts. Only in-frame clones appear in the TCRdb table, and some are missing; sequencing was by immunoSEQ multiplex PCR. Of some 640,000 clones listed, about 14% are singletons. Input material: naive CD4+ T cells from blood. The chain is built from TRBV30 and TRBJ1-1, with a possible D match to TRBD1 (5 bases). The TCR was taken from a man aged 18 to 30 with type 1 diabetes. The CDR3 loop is CAWIGVFTRGTEAFF. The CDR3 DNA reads TGTGCCTGGATCGGGGTATTCACGAGGGGCACTGAAGCTTTCTTT.